The clone carrying this T cell receptor (beta chain) was recorded many times. Its antigen is undetermined. The sample originates from a study of regulatory T cells in long-lasting Graves disease. Time point reported: persistent/refractory GD, antithyroid drugs over 5 years with positive TRAb. Construction of the TCR library relied on RNA isolated from PBMCs. Overall study findings and caveats: Among samples with persistent disease, TRBV28, TRBJ1-2 and TRBJ2-5 were favored. Compared with new cases, persistent Graves' patients showed reduced TCR diversity.

The germline gives CDR1 SGHAT, CDR2 FQNNGV. CDR3 length equals 13 residues. The V gene lost 1 base and the J gene lost 7 bases, with 10 bases spanning the gap. Arm-PCR of CDR3 regions and iRepertoire HTBI primers were used to build TCR beta libraries. TCRdb reprocessed the multiplex PCR reads via MiXCR and lists one record per CDR3 protein. The sample holds 400,000 to 500,000 distinct CDR3 sequences, about 20% seen once. The sequences come from peripheral blood mononuclear cells (PBMCs), collected when the disease was refractory, from a patient treated with antithyroid drugs. The receptor was derived from a female donor with Graves disease. The genes are TRBV11-2 and TRBJ1-1; D is ambiguous. The CDR3 bases are TGTGCCAGCAGCTTAGCGGTACGGAGTGAAGCTTTCTTT. This gives the protein CASSLAVRSEAFF. Full variable domain (rest looked up from reference TRBV11-2 and TRBJ1-1): EAGVAQSPRYKIIEKRQSVAFWCNPISGHATLYWYQQILGQGPKLLIQFQNNGVVDDSQLPKDRFSAERLKGVDSTLKIQPAKLEDSAVYLCASSLAVRSEAFFGQGTRLTVV.